The 7 T cell receptor beta chains given below trace back to one sample, sequenced in a study of blood T cells in healthy people across ages. The authors ran a second PCR of about 6 to 11 cycles using a sample-barcoded 5' primer and a J-beta primer mix. TCRdb re-derived calls from the 5' RACE reads in MiXCR, one entry per CDR3 protein. Among more than 900,000 distinct CDR3 sequences listed, approximately 32% were seen once. This sample was also put to use in a study of T cells of mothers and their children.

Sequences were obtained from blood. Every receptor here comes from a woman in her forties in good health.

J is TRBJ2-1 and V is TRBV3-1; TRBD2 aligns across 14 bases. Germline-derived CDR1 and CDR2 are LGHDT and YNNKEL (reference sequence). The CDR3 runs to 17 residues. J gave up 4 bases and V 4 bases, and 6 bases lay outside the gene matches. The CDR3 spells CASSPTSGRAKYNEQFF. CDR3 nucleotide sequence: TGTGCCAGCAGCCCGACTAGCGGGAGGGCCAAGTACAATGAGCAGTTCTTC.

The V and J genes are TRBV7-6 and TRBJ2-3; the D is unclear. The CDR3 has 13 amino acids. Germline CDR1 and CDR2: SGHVS and FNYEAQ. Trimming cost V 5 bases and J 2 bases, with 8 bases left between them. The CDR3 DNA sequence: TGTGCCAGCAGCCCCTACCACACAGATACGCAGTATTTT. Its protein product is CASSPYHTDTQYF.

This clonotype was counted at least ten times. The chain links TRBV11-1 to TRBJ2-6; tentatively, D is TRBD2 (6 bases). The CDR3 has 18 residues. CDR1 and CDR2 from the germline V gene are SGHAT and FQDESV (reference sequence). Between the trimmed V and J ends, which lost 4 bases and 0 bases, there was a span of 16 bases. CDR3 DNA sequence: TGTGCCAGCAGCTCGGGAGCGGGCCCCCTCTCTGGGGCCAACGTCCTGACTTTC. It codes for CASSSGAGPLSGANVLTF.

This clonotype was counted many times. The junction differs from germline at one of its ends, possibly a read error. The chain uses TRBV2 and TRBJ2-7; 12 nucleotides agree with TRBD1. The CDR3 has 16 residues. Germline loops: CDR1 SNHLY, CDR2 FYNNEI. CDR3 protein: CASNDDGTGGSHEQYF. CDR3 coding DNA: TGTGCCAGCAATGACGATGGGACAGGGGGCTCCCACGAGCAGTACTTC.

The J gene is TRBJ2-1, the V gene TRBV5-5; the D gene is possibly TRBD2 (6 bases). Per germline, CDR1 SGHKS and CDR2 YYEKEE (reference sequence). CDR3 size: 15 residues. Trimming left V 4 bases short and J 5 bases short, with 16 bases between. CDR3 bases: TGTGCCAGCAGCCGAAGGTCTAGCGATAACAATGAGCAGTTCTTC. Its protein product is CASSRRSSDNNEQFF.

The rearrangement uses TRBV7-2 and TRBJ2-5; TRBD2 aligns across 10 bases. This CDR3 has 17 residues. Germline CDR1 SGHTA, CDR2 FQGNSA. V dropped 0 bases and J dropped 2; count of bases not matched to a gene: 6. The CDR3 bases are TGTGCCAGCAGCTTAGCGATAGCGGGGGGCGCACAAGAGACCCAGTACTTC. It translates to CASSLAIAGGAQETQYF. The entire variable domain, with the rest obtained from reference TRBV7-2 and TRBJ2-5, is as follows: GAGVSQSPSNKVTEKGKDVELRCDPISGHTALYWYRQSLGQGLEFLIYFQGNSAPDKSGLPSDRFSAERTGGSVSTLTIQRTQQEDSAVYLCASSLAIAGGAQETQYFGPGTRLLVL.

The chain combines TRBV27 with TRBJ1-2; D may be TRBD1 (6 bases). Deletions cut 7 bases from V and 8 bases from J, with 14 bases between. Germline V gene data show CDR1 as MNHEY and CDR2 as SMNVEV (reference sequence). The CDR3 totals 12 residues. CDR3 loop: CASTNWGGGYTF. CDR3 bases: TGTGCCAGCACTAACTGGGGGGGCGGCTACACCTTC.